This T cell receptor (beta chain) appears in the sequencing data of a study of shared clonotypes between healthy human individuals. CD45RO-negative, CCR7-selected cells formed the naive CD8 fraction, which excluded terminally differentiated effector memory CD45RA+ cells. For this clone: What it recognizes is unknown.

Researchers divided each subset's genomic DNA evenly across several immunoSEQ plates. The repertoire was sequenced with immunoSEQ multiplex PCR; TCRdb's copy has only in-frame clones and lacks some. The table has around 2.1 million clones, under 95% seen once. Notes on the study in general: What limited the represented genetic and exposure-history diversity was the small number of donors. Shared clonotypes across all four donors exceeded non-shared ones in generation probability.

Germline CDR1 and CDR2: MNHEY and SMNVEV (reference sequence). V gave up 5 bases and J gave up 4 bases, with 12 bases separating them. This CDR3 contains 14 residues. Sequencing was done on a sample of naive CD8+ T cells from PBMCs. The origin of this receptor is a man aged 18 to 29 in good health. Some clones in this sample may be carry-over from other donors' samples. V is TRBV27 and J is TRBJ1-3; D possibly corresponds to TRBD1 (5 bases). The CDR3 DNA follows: TGTGCCAGCAGTACCCGGGGCACGGGAAACACCATATATTTT. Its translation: CASSTRGTGNTIYF.